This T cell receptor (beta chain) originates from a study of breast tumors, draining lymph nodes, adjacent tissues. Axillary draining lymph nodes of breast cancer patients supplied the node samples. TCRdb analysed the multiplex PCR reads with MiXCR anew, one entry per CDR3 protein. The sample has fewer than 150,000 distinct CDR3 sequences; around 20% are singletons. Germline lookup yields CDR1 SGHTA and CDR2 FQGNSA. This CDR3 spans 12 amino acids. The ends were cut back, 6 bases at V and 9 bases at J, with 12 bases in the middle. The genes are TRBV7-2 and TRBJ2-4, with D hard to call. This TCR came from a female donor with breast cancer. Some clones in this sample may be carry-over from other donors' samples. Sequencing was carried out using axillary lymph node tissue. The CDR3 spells CASRSDVSIQYF. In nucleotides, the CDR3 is TGTGCCAGCAGATCCGATGTTTCCATTCAGTACTTC.